This TCR beta chain was captured by sequencing in a study of control samples from healthy donors and cancer patients. Clones were read by immunoSEQ multiplex PCR, and TCRdb kept only the in-frame ones, dropping some. Of about 160,000 clones detected, roughly 89% appear once; the ten largest clones hold more than 10%. Sequencing used blood. The clonotype comes from a man aged 25-40 years in good health.

Written as DNA, the CDR3 is TGTGCCAGCAGCGTAGGCGGGTACCCCGGGGAGCTGTTTTTT. As protein: CASSVGGYPGELFF. The rearrangement links TRBV9 to TRBJ2-2; perhaps TRBD2 as D (5 bases). The CDR3 length is 14 residues. V was trimmed by 0 bases and J by 6 bases, leaving 9 bases between them. CDR1 and CDR2 (germline): SGDLS, YYNGEE.